This paragraph reports one T cell receptor (beta chain). Its antigen is as yet unknown. This sample was taken from a study of cytomegalovirus exposure and HLA in healthy donors. Study-level findings and limits: TCR association rates varied by HLA locus in a later analysis, with DRB1 highest and HLA-C lowest. In a later analysis, V- and J-gene trimming of beta chains associated with a DCLRE1C missense variant, replicated independently. There were some V segments, including TRBV6-2 and TRBV6-3, excluded as indistinguishable. Accurate prediction of most subjects' HLA-A and HLA-B alleles from TCR beta sequences was reported.

A multiplex PCR was run with 60 Vbeta primers and 13 Jbeta primers. The data were produced by immunoSEQ multiplex PCR, yet TCRdb's version contains in-frame clones alone and is incomplete. Its table records 150,000 to 250,000 clones. This CDR3 contains 15 residues. CDR1 is KGHSY and CDR2 is FQNENV in the germline V gene. The V gene end was trimmed by 4 bases and the J gene end by 6 bases; junction bases not matched to a gene: 7. V usage is TRBV16 and J usage is TRBJ2-7; TRBD1 aligns across 12 bases. The sequenced sample was PBMCs. The receptor was derived from a boy younger than 18 in good health and CMV-seronegative. This CDR3 reads CASSPGDRGRGEQYF. The CDR3 DNA reads as TGTGCCAGCAGCCCCGGGGACAGGGGGCGCGGCGAGCAGTACTTC.